This TCR beta chain is from a study of T-cell reconstitution after alpha-beta-depleted transplantation in children. The study's findings and limits: Several hundred graft clones that had expanded were reportedly the source of alpha-beta T cells about two months after transplant. The high TCRbeta diversity at day 60 in some patients came from surviving recipient T cells and thymic progenitors. T-cell counts and diversity were attributed mostly to newly produced T cells one year after transplant.

This clonotype came up many times. What it binds is not known. Unique molecular identifiers were built into the TCRbeta library. MiXCR, run by TCRdb on the PCR reads, gives a single entry per CDR3 protein. In the table there are 200,000 or so distinct CDR3 sequences, approximately 6% of which are singletons. This clonotype was sampled from a girl under two years old with combined immunodeficiency, due to receive a stem cell transplant. The source was PBMCs, collected before TCRalphabeta/CD19-depleted stem cell transplant.

CDR3 residues: CASRLQGAVYGYTF. In DNA, the CDR3 is TGTGCCAGCAGGTTACAGGGGGCCGTCTATGGCTACACCTTC. The V call is TRBV28, the J call TRBJ1-2, with 9 bases aligning to TRBD1. J gave up 4 bases and V 6 bases, and 6 bases lay outside the gene matches. Germline V gives CDR1 MDHEN, CDR2 SYDVKM. This CDR3 spans 14 amino acids.